This T cell receptor (beta chain) comes out of a study of shared clonotypes between healthy human individuals. Libraries were prepared by immunoSEQ multiplex PCR; TCRdb keeps only in-frame clonotypes and omits some of them. The top ten hold 0.095% to 0.14% of the sample, which has hundreds of thousands of clones, 85% to 95% seen once. Notes on this clone: The antigen remains unidentified.

The study's findings and limits: Approximately 5.4% of naive CD4 clonotypes were common to several donors.

CDR1 is MNHEY, CDR2 SVGAGI, per germline. Trimming shortened V by 6 bases and J by 8 bases, and 17 bases separated the two germline ends. The CDR3 has 15 residues. Terminally differentiated effector memory CD45RA+ cells were left out of the naive CD8 fraction, which was CD45RO-negative and positively selected for CCR7. The donors, healthy adults who were HIV-negative, had experienced no recent acute infections or vaccinations. The specimen was naive CD8+ T cells sorted from blood. The chain carries TRBV6-5 and TRBJ1-6, with D unclear. This receptor was obtained from a young woman in good health. CDR3 in DNA: TGTGCCAGCAGCCCTGACGGCAGCCCTTATTCACCCCTCCACTTT. Encoded protein: CASSPDGSPYSPLHF.